Below, 32 T cell receptor beta chains from the same sample are listed, as sequenced in a study of radiotherapy plus CTLA-4 blockade in lung cancer. Measured with immunoSEQ multiplex PCR; TCRdb has only the in-frame clones, and not every one. The table records 90,000 to 130,000 clones, 81% of them present only once. Material: peripheral blood, obtained from a patient treated with radiotherapy plus ipilimumab. All receptors derive from a human donor with non-small cell lung cancer that progressed on radiotherapy plus ipilimumab. Some clones in this sample may be carry-over from other donors' samples.

J is TRBJ2-2 and V is TRBV5-1, with D hard to call. The germline gives CDR1 SGHRS, CDR2 YFSETQ. The CDR3 consists of 15 residues. The CDR3 loop is CAAIRTERNTGELFF. The CDR3 coding sequence is TGCGCAGCAATTAGGACGGAGAGAAACACCGGGGAGCTGTTTTTT.

The chain has TRBV5-6 and TRBJ2-3, with a possible D match to TRBD2 (5 bases). Looked up from germline, CDR1 is SGHDT and CDR2 is YYEEEE. CDR3 length: 17 residues. Trimming took off 4 bases at V and 3 bases at J, with 21 bases between the two ends. CDR3 loop: CASSTEVRPGSTDTQYF. The CDR3 bases are TGTGCCAGCAGCACGGAAGTTCGGCCGGGAAGTACAGATACGCAGTATTTT.

The chain links TRBV6-5 to TRBJ2-7; no reliable D call. This CDR3 region has 13 residues. V shed 2 bases and J shed 6 bases, with 11 bases lying between them. Germline V gene sequence: CDR1 MNHEY, CDR2 SVGAGI. The CDR3 DNA reads as TGTGCCAGCAGTTACGCCCTCCAAGTCGAGCAGTACTTC. It encodes CASSYALQVEQYF.

This clone was seen more than once but under ten times. This chain joins TRBV5-8 and TRBJ2-7, with D unclear. The V gene lost 4 bases and the J gene lost 6 bases, with 20 bases spanning the gap. Germline V gene lookup returns CDR1 SGHTS and CDR2 YDEGEE. The CDR3 is 15 amino acids. CDR3 nucleotides: TGTGCCAGCAGCCCCGGCGGCTGGGTGTTAAGCGAGCAGTACTTC. Its protein product is CASSPGGWVLSEQYF.

The V call is TRBV11-3, the J call TRBJ2-5; no firm D call. CDR1 and CDR2 from the germline V gene are SGHNT and YENEEA. V lost 3 bases, J lost 5 bases, and 16 bases lay in between. This CDR3 comprises 15 residues. CDR3 residues: CASSLGQDLGETQYF. Here the CDR3 DNA reads TGTGCCAGCAGCTTGGGTCAAGACTTAGGGGAGACCCAGTACTTC.

This chain joins TRBV14 and TRBJ1-2; D uncertain. Looked up from germline, CDR1 is SGHDN and CDR2 is FVKESK. V was pared by 0 bases and J by 8 bases, with 19 bases between. The CDR3 is 16 residues long. CDR3 protein: CASSQDIHPVTMGYTF. The DNA for the CDR3 is TGTGCCAGCAGCCAAGATATCCACCCGGTGACTATGGGCTACACCTTC.

CDR3 loop: CAISGSQGDYGYTF. The CDR3 nucleotides are TGTGCCATCAGTGGCTCACAGGGGGACTATGGCTACACCTTC. The gene calls are TRBV10-3 and TRBJ1-2; 8 bases match TRBD1. V lost 4 bases to trimming and J lost 3 bases; unmatched junction nucleotides: 4. The CDR3 runs to 14 residues. Germline loops: CDR1 ENHRY, CDR2 SYGVKD.

This chain links TRBV5-1 with TRBJ2-5; D uncertain. Germline V gene lookup returns CDR1 SGHRS and CDR2 YFSETQ. V was trimmed by 3 bases and J by 2 bases, leaving 8 bases between them. The CDR3 is 13 residues long. The CDR3 bases are TGCGCCAGCAGCTCGGCAGTTCAAGAGACCCAGTACTTC. This encodes CASSSAVQETQYF. The full variable domain, with the rest looked up from reference TRBV5-1 and TRBJ2-5, is KAGVTQTPRYLIKTRGQQVTLSCSPISGHRSVSWYQQTPGQGLQFLFEYFSETQRNKGNFPGRFSGRQFSNSRSEMNVSTLELGDSALYLCASSSAVQETQYFGPGTRLLVL.

V is TRBV15 and J is TRBJ2-2, with D uncertain. V was cut by 3 bases and J by 5 bases, with 7 bases left in between. Germline values: CDR1 LNHNV, CDR2 YYDKDF (reference sequence). This CDR3 region has 13 residues. The CDR3 sequence is CATSRSETGELFF. Here the CDR3 DNA reads TGTGCCACCAGCAGGTCTGAAACCGGGGAGCTGTTTTTT.

The chain employs TRBV9 and TRBJ2-5, with 9 bases fitting TRBD2. Looked up from germline, CDR1 is SGDLS and CDR2 is YYNGEE. This CDR3 has 14 residues. V was pared by 2 bases and J by 2 bases, with 1 base of the junction left unmatched. Written as DNA, the CDR3 is TGTGCCAGCAGCGTCACTAGCGGGCAAGAGACCCAGTACTTC. It specifies CASSVTSGQETQYF.

J is TRBJ1-4 and V is TRBV2; tentative D call: TRBD1 (5 bases). The V gene's germline CDR1 is SNHLY and CDR2 FYNNEI. V was trimmed by 5 bases and J by 5 bases, leaving 9 bases between them. The CDR3 consists of 13 residues. The CDR3 DNA is TGTGCCAGCAGTACCGGGGGAAATGAAAAACTGTTTTTT. Its protein is CASSTGGNEKLFF.

The chain is built from TRBV5-1 and TRBJ1-4; D call uncertain. Trimming stripped 0 bases from V and 8 bases from J, with 11 bases between. CDR3 length equals 14 residues. Germline values: CDR1 SGHRS, CDR2 YFSETQ. The CDR3 protein is CASSLAGLDEKLFF. As DNA, the CDR3 is TGCGCCAGCAGCTTGGCCGGATTGGACGAAAAACTGTTTTTT.

The CDR3 sequence is CAWSPGQGDGYTF. The CDR3 DNA reads TGTGCCTGGAGCCCGGGACAGGGGGATGGCTACACCTTC. The chain is built from TRBV30 and TRBJ1-2; 11 bases are a match to TRBD1. Germline CDR1 is GTSNPN and CDR2 is SVGIG (reference sequence). V dropped 3 bases and J dropped 6; count of bases not matched to a gene: 3. The CDR3 is 13 amino acids. The full variable domain, its missing parts supplied by reference TRBV30 and TRBJ1-2, is SQTIHQWPATLVQPVGSPLSLECTVEGTSNPNLYWYRQAAGRGLQLLFYSVGIGQISSEVPQNLSASRPQDRQFILSSKKLLLSDSGFYLCAWSPGQGDGYTFGSGTRLTVV.

This clone has a single count. The V gene is TRBV6-5, the J gene TRBJ1-1, with 7 bases aligning to TRBD1. This CDR3 has 11 amino acids. Germline V gives CDR1 MNHEY, CDR2 SVGAGI. Trimming cost V 2 bases and J 11 bases; bases outside gene matches: 2. The CDR3 loop is CASSYTGEAFF. The CDR3 DNA is TGTGCCAGCAGTTACACAGGGGAGGCTTTCTTT.

This clone was observed a few times. This chain connects TRBV6-1 to TRBJ1-1; D not certain. Between the trimmed V and J ends, which lost 9 bases and 5 bases, there was a span of 16 bases. The CDR3 has 13 amino acids. Germline-derived CDR1 and CDR2 are MNHNS and SASEGT. Written as DNA, the CDR3 is TGTGCCAGTTCCGGGATTCGGTGGACTGAAGCTTTCTTT. It is translated as CASSGIRWTEAFF.

In this sample, this clone turned up a few times. V usage is TRBV19 and J usage is TRBJ1-5; D perhaps matches TRBD1 (6 bases). The CDR3 is 16 amino acids. The V gene lost 4 bases and the J gene lost 9 bases, with 22 bases spanning the gap. Germline CDR1 LNHDA, CDR2 SQIVND (reference sequence). In nucleotides, the CDR3 is TGTGCCAGTAGTACCCAGTCCGGACAGACCCCCTTGCCCCAGCATTTT. Protein: CASSTQSGQTPLPQHF.

Only one count was recorded for this clone. The chain combines TRBV30 with TRBJ2-7; D is possibly TRBD2 (6 bases). This CDR3 has 14 amino acids. V dropped 0 bases and J dropped 2 bases, with 11 bases sitting between them. Germline V CDR1 and CDR2: GTSNPN, SVGIG (reference sequence). The CDR3 here is CAWSVGGLTYEQYF. The CDR3 DNA reads TGTGCCTGGAGTGTGGGAGGCTTAACCTACGAGCAGTACTTC.

The CDR3 nucleotides read TGTGCCAGCAGACCCGGTGGGGAGGCTCAGCCCCAGCATTTT. Amino acids: CASRPGGEAQPQHF. The chain links TRBV27 to TRBJ1-5; D not resolved. The CDR3 is made up of 14 amino acids. Per the germline V gene, CDR1 is MNHEY and CDR2 is SMNVEV (reference sequence). Trimming shortened V by 6 bases and J by 6 bases, and 15 bases separated the two germline ends.

The chain uses TRBV7-9 and TRBJ2-3; TRBD2 is a possible D gene (6 bases). Germline V gives CDR1 SEHNR, CDR2 FQNEAQ (reference sequence). V was cut by 5 bases and J by 1 base, with 16 bases left in between. The CDR3 loop spans 16 amino acids. In nucleotides, the CDR3 is TGTGCCAGCAGCCAACTCCTAGGCGGGGGCACAGATACGCAGTATTTT. Amino acids: CASSQLLGGGTDTQYF.

This clone was recorded a few times. The chain is built from TRBV7-3 and TRBJ1-2; D call uncertain. With 6 bases removed from V and 8 bases from J, the gap between germline ends came to 10 bases. Per the germline V gene, CDR1 is SGHTA and CDR2 is FQGTGA. The CDR3 has 11 amino acids. CDR3 region: CASRLSEGYTF. CDR3 coding DNA: TGTGCCAGCAGGTTGAGTGAGGGCTACACCTTC.

The CDR3 region has the DNA TGTGCCAGCAGTTTAACCCCAGGGGGACAAGAGACCCAGTACTTC. Protein sequence: CASSLTPGGQETQYF. V and J are TRBV28 and TRBJ2-5; 7 nucleotides align to TRBD1. The CDR3 has 15 amino acids. CDR1 is MDHEN, CDR2 SYDVKM, per germline. After removal of 2 bases from V and 2 bases from J, the junction contained 5 bases not matched to a gene.

This rearrangement joins TRBV5-1 to TRBJ1-2; tentatively, D is TRBD1 (6 bases). The CDR3 has 14 amino acids. The V end lost 4 bases, the J end lost 4 bases, and 14 bases lay between the germline ends. The germline V gene has CDR1 SGHRS and CDR2 YFSETQ. The CDR3 bases are TGCGCCAGCAGCGGCGGGACAAGCCCCTATGGCTACACCTTC. Amino acids: CASSGGTSPYGYTF.

This chain links TRBV4-1 with TRBJ1-1, with unresolved D. The germline CDR1 and CDR2 sequences are MGHRA and YSYEKL. The V and J ends lost 6 bases and 0 bases respectively, with 11 bases between them. CDR3 length equals 14 residues. In DNA, the CDR3 is TGCGCCAGCAGGAACAGACTCATGAACACTGAAGCTTTCTTT. It codes for CASRNRLMNTEAFF.

This chain uses TRBV27 with TRBJ1-2; D is ambiguous. Germline V gene sequence: CDR1 MNHEY, CDR2 SMNVEV (reference sequence). CDR3 length: 14 residues. The V end lost 6 bases, the J end lost 4 bases, and 15 bases lay between the germline ends. CDR3 DNA sequence: TGTGCCAGCAGCCTAGCGCAGACGTTCTATGGCTACACCTTC. It specifies CASSLAQTFYGYTF.

This clone was seen just once. The V gene is TRBV6-4, the J gene TRBJ2-3, with D possibly being TRBD1 (7 bases). CDR1 and CDR2 from the germline V gene are MRHNA and SNTAGT. Trimming shortened V by 3 bases and J by 5 bases, and 18 bases separated the two germline ends. CDR3 size: 16 residues. The CDR3 reads CASSEASRGAEDTQYF. Here the CDR3 DNA reads TGTGCCAGCAGTGAGGCTAGCAGGGGGGCCGAAGATACGCAGTATTTT.

In the case of this clone: One end of the junction varies from germline; a read error may be responsible. The gene calls are TRBV7-7 and TRBJ2-3; D uncertain. CDR3 length: 14 amino acids. Germline V CDR1 and CDR2: SSHAT, FNYEAQ (reference sequence). The CDR3 reads CASSLGRTTDTQYF. CDR3 DNA sequence: TGTGCTAGCAGCTTAGGACGGACCACAGATACGCAGTATTTT.

Only a few counts were recorded for this clone. The J gene is TRBJ2-6, the V gene TRBV7-9; D remains ambiguous. Germline assignment: CDR1 SEHNR and CDR2 FQNEAQ (reference sequence). The length of the CDR3 is 15 residues. V was pared by 2 bases and J by 0 bases, with 5 bases between. CDR3 sequence (DNA): TGTGCCAGCAGCTTAACCCTCTCTGGGGCCAACGTCCTGACTTTC. Translating it yields CASSLTLSGANVLTF.

In this sample, this clone turned up a few times. V is TRBV9 and J is TRBJ2-1; D possibly corresponds to TRBD2 (5 bases). The V gene lost 0 bases and the J gene lost 1 base, with 8 bases spanning the gap. CDR1 and CDR2 from the germline V gene are SGDLS and YYNGEE. The CDR3 sequence is 15 residues long. The CDR3 loop reads CASSVAGESYNEQFF. The DNA for the CDR3 is TGTGCCAGCAGCGTAGCCGGGGAATCCTACAATGAGCAGTTCTTC.

The chain is built from TRBV5-1 and TRBJ1-2, with a possible D match to TRBD1 (6 bases). This CDR3 has 15 residues. Germline-derived CDR1 and CDR2 are SGHRS and YFSETQ. V lost 1 base, J lost 4 bases, and 14 bases lay in between. Written as DNA, the CDR3 is TGCGCCAGCAGCTTGCACCGGCAGGGGAGCTATGGCTACACCTTC. It translates to CASSLHRQGSYGYTF.

The rearrangement uses TRBV5-1 and TRBJ1-4; D unresolved. The germline CDR1 and CDR2 sequences are SGHRS and YFSETQ. The CDR3 is 15 residues long. V shed 1 base and J shed 0 bases, with 7 bases lying between them. CDR3 amino acids: CASSLFLATNEKLFF. The CDR3 DNA reads as TGCGCCAGCAGCTTGTTTCTAGCAACTAATGAAAAACTGTTTTTT.

J is TRBJ2-4 and V is TRBV5-1; 7 nucleotides match TRBD1. The V gene's germline CDR1 is SGHRS and CDR2 YFSETQ. V shed 4 bases, J shed 0 bases, and the junction held 10 bases outside the gene matches. This CDR3 has 17 residues. This CDR3 reads CASSLGTVTLAKNIQYF. The CDR3 region has the DNA TGCGCCAGCAGCCTCGGGACAGTGACTTTAGCCAAAAACATTCAGTACTTC.

The genes are TRBV6-5 and TRBJ1-2; TRBD1 matches at 7 bases. The V gene's germline CDR1 is MNHEY and CDR2 SVGAGI. V shed 9 bases and J 2 bases; nucleotides not matched to a gene: 6. CDR3 length: 13 residues. The CDR3 sequence is CASTGANNYGYTF. DNA for the CDR3: TGTGCCAGTACAGGGGCTAACAACTATGGCTACACCTTC.